The 12 T cell receptor beta chains given below trace back to one sample, sequenced in a study of blood T cell repertoires in COVID-19. TCRdb's table, derived via immunoSEQ multiplex PCR, lists solely in-frame clones and lacks some. The table includes about 81,000 clones, roughly 82% detected once. The specimen was peripheral blood. These receptors came from a human donor in a cohort sampled during active COVID-19.

The rearrangement joins TRBV5-4 to TRBJ2-3, with no clear D. The germline CDR1 and CDR2 sequences are SGHNT and YYREEE (reference sequence). V was cut by 4 bases and J by 6 bases, with 12 bases left in between. CDR3 size: 13 residues. CDR3 DNA: TGTGCCAGCAGCCAGAGGTTAACGGATACGCAGTATTTT. It specifies CASSQRLTDTQYF. Supplemented by reference TRBV5-4 and TRBJ2-3, the full variable domain reads ETGVTQSPTHLIKTRGQQVTLRCSSQSGHNTVSWYQQALGQGPQFIFQYYREEENGRGNFPPRFSGLQFPNYSSELNVNALELDDSALYLCASSQRLTDTQYFGPGTRLTVL.

J is TRBJ2-2 and V is TRBV6-5, with D perhaps TRBD1 (6 bases). Trimming removed 7 bases at V and 3 bases at J, with 12 bases between. The CDR3 contains 14 residues. Germline assignment: CDR1 MNHEY and CDR2 SVGAGI. CDR3 protein: CASIRDTYTGELFF. The CDR3 region has the DNA TGTGCCAGCATCCGGGACACATACACCGGGGAGCTGTTTTTT.

The chain carries TRBV9 and TRBJ2-5, with TRBD2 matching 10 bases. J lost 2 bases, V lost 3 bases, and 4 bases had no gene match. This CDR3 spans 15 amino acids. Germline assignment: CDR1 SGDLS and CDR2 YYNGEE. CDR3 sequence: CASSAGLALQETQYF. CDR3 DNA: TGTGCCAGCAGCGCGGGACTAGCGTTGCAAGAGACCCAGTACTTC.

This clone came up once. The chain uses TRBV3-1 (or the pseudogene TRBV3-2) and TRBJ2-7; a weak D match, TRBD1 (5 bases). Germline CDR1 LGHDT, CDR2 YNNKEL (reference sequence). This CDR3 has 13 residues. Trimming stripped 4 bases from V and 5 bases from J, with 12 bases between. The CDR3 region is CASSLVSRDEQYF. The CDR3 DNA sequence: TGTGCCAGCAGCCTGGTTTCCAGGGACGAGCAGTACTTC.

This chain uses TRBV30 with TRBJ2-7, with 9 nucleotides matching TRBD1. The CDR3 consists of 13 residues. Per germline, CDR1 GTSNPN and CDR2 SVGIG (reference sequence). J lost 11 bases, V lost 0 bases, and 8 bases had no gene match. Here the CDR3 DNA reads TGTGCCTGGAGTGTATCGGGACAGGGTATGGAGTACTTC. It encodes CAWSVSGQGMEYF.

The rearrangement joins TRBV9 to TRBJ1-2, with a possible D match to TRBD1 (6 bases). V lost 3 bases to trimming and J lost 1 base, with 13 bases between them. This CDR3 is 15 amino acids long. Germline loops: CDR1 SGDLS, CDR2 YYNGEE. The CDR3 is CASSAAGAVNYGYTF. The CDR3 DNA sequence: TGTGCCAGCAGCGCCGCAGGGGCAGTTAACTATGGCTACACCTTC.

V usage is TRBV7-2 and J usage is TRBJ1-6; tentative D call: TRBD1 (6 bases). The CDR3 loop spans 14 amino acids. CDR1 is SGHTA and CDR2 is FQGNSA in the germline V gene. V was clipped by 5 bases and J by 11 bases, with 16 bases between them. CDR3 sequence reads: CASSAQGPRAPLHF. CDR3 bases: TGTGCCAGCAGCGCACAGGGCCCTAGGGCACCCCTCCACTTT.

The chain links TRBV28 to TRBJ1-6, with D hard to call. The CDR3 totals 12 residues. CDR1 is MDHEN and CDR2 is SYDVKM in the germline V gene. V was cut by 6 bases and J by 9 bases, with 9 bases left in between. CDR3 DNA sequence: TGTGCCAGCAGCTATGGGCGTTCACCCCTCCACTTT. This sequence encodes CASSYGRSPLHF.

This clone came up once. CDR3: CASSSTPGSGSYEQYF. In DNA form, the CDR3 reads TGTGCCAGCAGCTCCACGCCGGGGAGCGGGAGTTACGAGCAGTACTTC. V usage is TRBV7-6 and J usage is TRBJ2-7; 8 bases line up with TRBD2. The CDR3 has 16 amino acids. In germline, CDR1 is SGHVS, CDR2 FNYEAQ. V lost 4 bases to trimming and J lost 4 bases; unmatched junction nucleotides: 12.

The rearrangement uses TRBV27 and TRBJ2-2; D unresolved. Germline CDR1 MNHEY, CDR2 SMNVEV (reference sequence). V was trimmed by 4 bases and J by 5 bases, leaving 5 bases between them. This CDR3 comprises 12 residues. CDR3 protein: CASSYLTGELFF. For the CDR3, the DNA is TGTGCCAGCAGTTACTTAACCGGGGAGCTGTTTTTT.

This chain connects TRBV7-8 to TRBJ1-6; tentatively, D is TRBD1 (5 bases). Germline V gene sequence: CDR1 SGHVS, CDR2 FQNEAQ. The V gene lost 6 bases and the J gene lost 7 bases, with 16 bases spanning the gap. This CDR3 has 15 amino acids. CDR3 coding DNA: TGTGCCAGCAGAAATAGTGGGGGGGGAAATTCACCCCTCCACTTT. Its translation: CASRNSGGGNSPLHF.

V gene TRBV2 combines with J gene TRBJ2-1; 7 bases are shared with TRBD2. CDR1 is SNHLY and CDR2 is FYNNEI in the germline V gene. The CDR3 length is 13 residues. The junction had 3 bases not matched to a gene; V was cut back by 4 bases and J by 6 bases. The CDR3 coding sequence is TGTGCCAGCAGTGCGGGACTAAGCAATGAGCAGTTCTTC. Its translation: CASSAGLSNEQFF.